This T cell receptor (beta chain) was identified during a study of T-cell reconstitution after alpha-beta-depleted transplantation in children. General study findings and limits: Newly produced T cells mostly provided counts and TCRbeta diversity after one year, as hyperexpanded clones declined.

Between the trimmed V and J ends, which lost 1 base and 1 base, there was a span of 17 bases. This CDR3 is built from 19 residues. CDR1 and CDR2 from the germline V gene are WSHSY and SAAADI. Comment on this clonotype: Its antigen is currently unknown.

Preparation of the TCRbeta library used unique molecular identifiers. TCRdb ran MiXCR on the PCR reads and lists one entry per CDR3 protein. The sample lists roughly 570,000 distinct CDR3 sequences; roughly 27% were seen once. Sample: PBMCs, taken before TCRalphabeta/CD19-depleted stem cell transplant. This chain links TRBV10-2 with TRBJ2-6; D remains ambiguous. This receptor was taken from a boy under two years old with Wiskott-Aldrich syndrome, due to receive a stem cell transplant. This CDR3 is CASSEFRTATFSGANVLTF. The CDR3 DNA sequence: TGCGCCAGCAGTGAGTTCAGGACGGCGACATTTTCTGGGGCCAACGTCCTGACTTTC.